One and the same sample provided the 10 T cell receptor beta chains below, sequenced in a study of T cells in localized non-small cell lung cancer. Sequencing used immunoSEQ multiplex PCR; TCRdb keeps in-frame clones, though not all of them. Among tens of thousands of clones listed, more than 70% were seen once. Source: peripheral blood, taken before any cancer treatment. The receptors originated from a female donor at least 60 years old with stage I squamous cell lung carcinoma.

A single count supports this clone. The chain employs TRBV18 and TRBJ2-1; tentative D call: TRBD2 (7 bases). Germline values: CDR1 KGHSH, CDR2 LQKENI. The CDR3 sequence is 15 residues long. Trimming removed 3 bases at V and 0 bases at J, with 9 bases between. In nucleotides, the CDR3 is TGTGCCAGCTCACCGGGGGGGCCCTCCTACAATGAGCAGTTCTTC. Protein sequence: CASSPGGPSYNEQFF. The full variable domain, rest sourced from reference TRBV18 and TRBJ2-1, is NAGVMQNPRHLVRRRGQEARLRCSPMKGHSHVYWYRQLPEEGLKFMVYLQKENIIDESGMPKERFSAEFPKEGPSILRIQQVVRGDSAAYFCASSPGGPSYNEQFFGPGTRLTVL.

The chain employs TRBV7-2 and TRBJ2-7; D not resolved. V was trimmed by 3 bases and J by 5 bases, leaving 17 bases between them. Germline V gives CDR1 SGHTA, CDR2 FQGNSA. The CDR3 has 15 amino acids. This CDR3 is CASSFTAPVFDEQYF. Written as DNA, the CDR3 is TGTGCCAGCAGCTTTACGGCCCCAGTTTTCGACGAGCAGTACTTC.

The gene calls are TRBV29-1 and TRBJ2-3, with TRBD1 matching over 10 bases. The V segment lost 4 bases and the J segment 6 bases; nucleotides outside the gene matches: 4. Germline V gene data show CDR1 as SQVTM and CDR2 as ANQGSEA. The CDR3 sequence is 13 residues long. CDR3 DNA: TGCAGCGTTGGAGACAGGGGGCTGGATACGCAGTATTTT. Translation: CSVGDRGLDTQYF.

The V gene is TRBV7-2, the J gene TRBJ2-6; tentative D call: TRBD2 (5 bases). The CDR3 covers 15 residues. Trimming stripped 5 bases from V and 2 bases from J, with 10 bases between. Germline CDR1 SGHTA, CDR2 FQGNSA. This chain's CDR3 is CASSLKGAGANVLTF. The DNA of the CDR3 is TGTGCCAGCAGCCTCAAGGGAGCTGGGGCCAACGTCCTGACTTTC. Full variable domain (outside the CDR3, taken from reference TRBV7-2 and TRBJ2-6): GAGVSQSPSNKVTEKGKDVELRCDPISGHTALYWYRQSLGQGLEFLIYFQGNSAPDKSGLPSDRFSAERTGGSVSTLTIQRTQQEDSAVYLCASSLKGAGANVLTFGAGSRLTVL.

The chain is built from TRBV18 and TRBJ2-2; D not certain. The V gene lost 8 bases and the J gene lost 0 bases, with 13 bases spanning the gap. Germline CDR1 and CDR2: KGHSH and LQKENI. CDR3 length: 15 residues. CDR3 nucleotides: TGTGCCAGCACGCTTACAAGGCCGAACACCGGGGAGCTGTTTTTT. Its protein product is CASTLTRPNTGELFF.

As concerns this clone: Being one base from a much bigger clone, this may be a read error. Additional DNA sequences in this sample encode the identical CDR3. CDR3 nucleotide sequence: TGTGCCAGCAGCGTAGCTGTCAGCCAAGAGACCCAGTACTTC. Translating it yields CASSVAVSQETQYF. V and J are TRBV9 and TRBJ2-5; D is undetermined. V was cut by 0 bases and J by 1 base, with 7 bases left in between. CDR1 SGDLS and CDR2 YYNGEE come from the germline V gene. This CDR3 spans 14 amino acids.

V is TRBV30 and J is TRBJ1-5; the D gene is possibly TRBD1 (6 bases). Per the germline V gene, CDR1 is GTSNPN and CDR2 is SVGIG (reference sequence). V shed 2 bases and J shed 3 bases, with 8 bases lying between them. The length of the CDR3 is 13 residues. The CDR3, as DNA: TGTGCCTGGAGTTACAGGGACAATCAGCCCCAGCATTTT. Protein sequence: CAWSYRDNQPQHF.

This chain links TRBV5-1 with TRBJ2-6; a weak D match, TRBD2 (7 bases). Per germline, CDR1 SGHRS and CDR2 YFSETQ. Trimming cost V 3 bases and J 2 bases, with 21 bases left between them. The CDR3 sequence is 19 residues long. The CDR3 region has the DNA TGCGCCAGCAGCTCAAGCCAGGGGACGGGGGGCCCTGGGGCCAACGTCCTGACTTTC. Amino acid sequence: CASSSSQGTGGPGANVLTF.

This chain uses TRBV7-9 with TRBJ1-1, with D unresolved. Germline CDR1 is SEHNR and CDR2 is FQNEAQ (reference sequence). The CDR3 extends over 10 amino acids. V was cut by 9 bases and J by 6 bases, with 8 bases left in between. As DNA, the CDR3 is TGTGCCAGTGAAGACCCTGAAGCTTTCTTT. This translates into CASEDPEAFF.

The V call is TRBV5-1, the J call TRBJ2-5; tentatively, D is TRBD2 (5 bases). The J call is in doubt because the DNA end fits TRBJ2-7 better. The CDR3 is made up of 13 amino acids. The V gene's germline CDR1 is SGHRS and CDR2 YFSETQ. DNA for the CDR3: TGCGCCAGCAGCTCAGGACTGGCCTACGAGCAGTACTTC. This sequence encodes CASSSGLAYEQYF.